Below, one T cell receptor (beta chain) is given with its context. The record originates from a study of cytomegalovirus exposure and HLA in healthy donors. The V gene's germline CDR1 is SGHRS and CDR2 YFSETQ. The length of the CDR3 is 16 residues. V lost 4 bases to trimming and J lost 7 bases; unmatched junction nucleotides: 11. Measured with immunoSEQ multiplex PCR; TCRdb has only the in-frame clones, and not every one. In the table there are 300,000 to 350,000 clones, approximately 88% of which are singletons. What was sequenced was PBMCs. The clonotype was recovered from a young man in good health and CMV-seronegative. V is TRBV5-1 and J is TRBJ1-2; TRBD1 matches 12 bases. The CDR3 DNA reads as TGCGCCAGCAGCACCGGGACAGGGGGCTACATTATTGGCTACACCTTC. Translation: CASSTGTGGYIIGYTF.